The rows below give T cell receptor beta chains drawn from one sample of a study of CD8 T cells in ankylosing spondylitis. TCRdb reanalysed the 5' RACE reads using MiXCR and keeps one entry per CDR3 protein. The profile shows about 42,000 distinct CDR3 sequences, roughly 2.6% of them singletons. What was sequenced was blood, either unsorted or a sorted T cell fraction (not recorded which). The receptor set was obtained from a male donor with ankylosing spondylitis or in good health (not recorded which). The CDR3 runs from the conserved cysteine through the conserved F or W. D genes are given only for firm matches. Clone size is not always given. Where it is, it says once, few, many or a class for expanded clones.

v_call	j_call	clone_size	d_call	cdr3_aa	cdr3_nt
TRBV9	TRBJ2-3	many	TRBD2	CASSVALAGENTQYF	TGTGCCAGCAGCGTAGCACTAGCGGGGGAGAATACGCAGTATTTT
TRBV9	TRBJ2-5	many	.	CASSVVPPSTAQGVTQYF	TGTGCCAGCAGCGTAGTCCCTCCGTCGACGGCCCAAGGGGTGACCCAGTACTTC
TRBV9	TRBJ2-7	many	TRBD2	CASSRTSEPEQYF	TGTGCCAGCAGCAGGACTAGCGAACCCGAGCAGTACTTC
TRBV9	TRBJ1-2	many	.	CASSPTGRHGYTF	TGTGCCAGCAGCCCCACAGGGAGGCATGGCTACACCTTC
TRBV9	TRBJ1-1	many	.	CASSVEAWVSTEAFF	TGTGCCAGCAGCGTAGAAGCGTGGGTCTCCACTGAAGCTTTCTTT
TRBV9	TRBJ2-2	many	.	CASSVVAVGGELFF	TGTGCCAGCAGCGTAGTGGCAGTGGGCGGGGAGCTGTTTTTT
TRBV9	TRBJ1-5	many	.	CASSPGAGAGIQPQHF	TGTGCCAGCAGCCCAGGTGCAGGGGCCGGGATTCAGCCCCAGCATTTT
TRBV9	TRBJ2-1	many	TRBD1	CASSIGQGSYNEQFF	TGTGCCAGCAGCATTGGACAGGGCTCCTACAATGAGCAGTTCTTC
TRBV9	TRBJ1-5	many	TRBD1	CASSQTGVSNQPQHF	TGTGCCAGCAGCCAGACAGGGGTAAGCAATCAGCCCCAGCATTTT
TRBV9	TRBJ2-7	many	TRBD1	CASSVGTGGVYEQYF	TGTGCCAGCAGCGTAGGGACAGGGGGCGTCTACGAGCAGTACTTC
TRBV9	TRBJ2-3	many	TRBD2	CASSPTAGGPVPDTQYF	TGTGCCAGCAGCCCGACAGCGGGAGGGCCAGTTCCAGATACGCAGTATTTT
TRBV9	TRBJ2-1	many	TRBD2	CASSKSTSGRFNNEQFF	TGTGCCAGCAGCAAATCGACTAGCGGGAGATTTAACAATGAGCAGTTCTTC
TRBV9	TRBJ2-1	many	.	CASSATSSNEQFF	TGTGCCAGCAGCGCCACTAGCAGCAATGAGCAGTTCTTC
TRBV9	TRBJ1-6	many	.	CASSAGGGLRSPLHF	TGTGCCAGCAGCGCGGGGGGTGGACTAAGGTCACCCCTCCACTTT
TRBV9	TRBJ2-3	many	.	CASSEQALRADTQYF	TGTGCCAGCAGCGAACAGGCGCTACGTGCAGATACGCAGTATTTT
TRBV9	TRBJ1-1	many	.	CASSVATGHPNTEAFF	TGTGCCAGCAGCGTAGCTACGGGACATCCGAACACTGAAGCTTTCTTT
TRBV9	TRBJ2-1	many	.	CASTPGPYNEQFF	TGTGCCAGCACCCCAGGTCCCTACAATGAGCAGTTCTTC
TRBV9	TRBJ2-1	many	TRBD2	CASSSAGGSYNEQFF	TGTGCCAGCAGCTCAGCGGGAGGGTCCTACAATGAGCAGTTCTTC
TRBV9	TRBJ2-5	many	.	CASSVDAGVETQYF	TGTGCCAGCAGCGTAGACGCCGGTGTCGAGACCCAGTACTTC
TRBV9	TRBJ2-1	many	TRBD2	CASSLAGGHNNEQFF	TGTGCCAGCAGCCTAGCGGGAGGTCATAACAATGAGCAGTTCTTC
TRBV9	TRBJ1-3	few	.	CASSVERGTRPGNTIYF	TGTGCCAGCAGCGTAGAGAGAGGCACCAGGCCTGGAAACACCATATATTTT
TRBV9	TRBJ2-1	many	TRBD2	CASSVTSGNYNEQFF	TGTGCCAGCAGCGTGACTAGCGGGAACTACAATGAGCAGTTCTTC
TRBV9	TRBJ2-1	many	.	CASSVTGPPDNEQFF	TGTGCCAGCAGCGTAACGGGGCCCCCCGACAATGAGCAGTTCTTC
TRBV9	TRBJ1-3	many	TRBD1	CASSVGANLQGGGNTIYF	TGTGCCAGCAGCGTAGGCGCTAATCTACAGGGGGGAGGAAACACCATATATTTT
TRBV9	TRBJ2-7	.	TRBD1	CASSVGDRIYEQYF	TGTGCCAGCAGCGTAGGGGACAGGATCTACGAGCAGTACTTC
TRBV9	TRBJ2-7	many	.	CASSVGGVAVIPYEQYF	TGTGCCAGCAGCGTAGGCGGCGTAGCGGTGATCCCCTACGAGCAGTACTTC
TRBV9	TRBJ2-3	many	.	CASSTLSSATDTQYF	TGTGCCAGCAGCACCCTCTCTAGCGCCACAGATACGCAGTATTTT
TRBV9	TRBJ2-5	many	TRBD2	CASTPGIAGGQETQYF	TGTGCCAGCACCCCCGGAATAGCGGGAGGACAAGAGACCCAGTACTTC
TRBV9	TRBJ2-3	many	TRBD2	CASSAGGLAGADTQYF	TGTGCCAGCAGCGCGGGGGGACTAGCGGGAGCAGATACGCAGTATTTT
TRBV9	TRBJ2-2	many	TRBD2	CASSVELAGGLNTGELFF	TGTGCCAGCAGCGTGGAACTAGCGGGAGGTCTGAACACCGGGGAGCTGTTTTTT
TRBV9	TRBJ2-1	many	TRBD2	CASSVDSSGRYNEQFF	TGTGCCAGCAGCGTAGATTCTAGCGGGAGGTACAATGAGCAGTTCTTC
TRBV9	TRBJ2-2	many	.	CASSRGGEITGELFF	TGTGCCAGCAGCCGAGGGGGGGAAATCACCGGGGAGCTGTTTTTT
TRBV9	TRBJ1-2	many	.	CASSAHPGYNYGYTF	TGTGCCAGCAGCGCCCACCCCGGGTATAACTATGGCTACACCTTC
TRBV9	TRBJ2-7	many	TRBD2	CASSVDGLAGIYEQYF	TGTGCCAGCAGCGTAGATGGACTAGCGGGAATCTACGAGCAGTACTTC
TRBV9	TRBJ2-7	many	TRBD2	CASSVEGAGLVVEQYF	TGTGCCAGCAGCGTAGAAGGGGCGGGACTAGTCGTCGAGCAGTACTTC
TRBV9	TRBJ2-2	many	.	CASSAGAGTGELFF	TGTGCCAGCAGCGCGGGGGCAGGAACCGGGGAGCTGTTTTTT
TRBV9	TRBJ2-7	many	TRBD2	CASSVGGSGSVYEQYF	TGTGCCAGCAGCGTAGGTGGAAGCGGGAGTGTTTACGAGCAGTACTTC
TRBV9	TRBJ2-7	many	.	CASSAQIGTYEQYF	TGTGCCAGCAGCGCCCAAATAGGGACCTACGAGCAGTACTTC
TRBV9	TRBJ2-1	many	.	CASSVGAGRQFF	TGTGCCAGCAGCGTAGGGGCAGGCCGGCAGTTCTTC
TRBV9	TRBJ2-2	many	TRBD2	CASSVQFGGGTGELFF	TGTGCCAGCAGCGTACAATTCGGGGGGGGAACCGGGGAGCTGTTTTTT
TRBV9	TRBJ2-1	many	TRBD2	CASSVFPSGSNEQFF	TGTGCCAGCAGCGTATTTCCTAGCGGGAGTAATGAGCAGTTCTTC
TRBV9	TRBJ2-1	many	.	CASSVSGANEQFF	TGTGCCAGCAGCGTTTCAGGGGCCAATGAGCAGTTCTTC
TRBV9	TRBJ2-1	many	.	CASSVLVGGYNEQFF	TGTGCCAGCAGCGTATTAGTGGGAGGCTACAATGAGCAGTTCTTC
TRBV9	TRBJ1-1	many	.	CASSVEGYTEAFF	TGTGCCAGCAGCGTAGAGGGTTACACTGAAGCTTTCTTT
TRBV9	TRBJ1-2	.	TRBD1	CASSRTGGNYGYTF	TGTGCCAGCAGCAGGACAGGGGGGAACTATGGCTACACCTTC